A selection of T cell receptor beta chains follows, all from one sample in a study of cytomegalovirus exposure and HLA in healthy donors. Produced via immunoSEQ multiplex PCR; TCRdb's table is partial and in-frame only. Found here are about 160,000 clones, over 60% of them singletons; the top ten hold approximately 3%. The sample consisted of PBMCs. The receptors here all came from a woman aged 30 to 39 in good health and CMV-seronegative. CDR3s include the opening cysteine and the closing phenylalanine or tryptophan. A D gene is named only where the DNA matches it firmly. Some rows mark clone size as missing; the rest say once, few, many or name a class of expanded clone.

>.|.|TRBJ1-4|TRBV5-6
TGTGCCAGCAGCTTGAGGGACATCTCAACTAATGAAAAACTGTTTTTT
CASSLRDISTNEKLFF
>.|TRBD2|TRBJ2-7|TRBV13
TGTGCCAGCAAAAGTAGCGGGAGGAGGAACGAGCAGTACTTC
CASKSSGRRNEQYF
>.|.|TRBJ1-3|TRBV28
TGTGCCAGCAGTTTAACTCGAGGGTGGCCTGGAAACACCATATATTTT
CASSLTRGWPGNTIYF
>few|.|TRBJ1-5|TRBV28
TGTGCCAGCAGTTTATTTCGGTTAAGCAATCAGCCCCAGCATTTT
CASSLFRLSNQPQHF
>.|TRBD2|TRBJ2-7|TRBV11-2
TGTGCCAGCAGCACTAGCGGGAGTCATAGGAACGAGCAGTACTTC
CASSTSGSHRNEQYF
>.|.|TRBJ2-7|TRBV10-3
TGTGCCATCAGTGTTGCAGAAACCTACGAGCAGTACTTC
CAISVAETYEQYF
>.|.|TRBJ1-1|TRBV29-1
TGCAGCGTTACTGACAGGTCACGGAACACTGAAGCTTTCTTT
CSVTDRSRNTEAFF
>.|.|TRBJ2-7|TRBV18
TGTGCCAGCTCACCAAATAACGAGCAGTACTTC
CASSPNNEQYF
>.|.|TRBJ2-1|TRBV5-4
TGTGCCAGCAGCTTGACAAGCGGCAATGAGCAGTTCTTC
CASSLTSGNEQFF
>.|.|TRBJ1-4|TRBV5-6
TGTGCCGGCAGCTTGTCCGGGAATGACAAACTGTTTTTT
CAGSLSGNDKLFF
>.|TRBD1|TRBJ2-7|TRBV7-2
TGTGCCAGCAGCTCAACCGGGACAGGACCTTACGAGCAGTACTTC
CASSSTGTGPYEQYF
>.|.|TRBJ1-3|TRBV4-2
TGTGCCAGCAGCCAAGCCAGGCCCATCTCTGGAAACACCATATATTTT
CASSQARPISGNTIYF
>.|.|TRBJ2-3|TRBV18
TGTGCCAGCTCACCAGAGGCAGATACGCAGTATTTT
CASSPEADTQYF
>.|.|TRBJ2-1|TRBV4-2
TGTGCCAGCAGCCTGCAGCGGGTGTCCTACAATGAGCAGTTCTTC
CASSLQRVSYNEQFF
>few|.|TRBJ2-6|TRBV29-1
TGCAGCGTTGAAGGGGGAGGCGCGTCTGGGGCCAACGTCCTGACTTTC
CSVEGGGASGANVLTF
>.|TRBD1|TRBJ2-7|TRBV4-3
TGCGCCAGCAGCCGGAGACAGGGGGCCAACGAGCAGTACTTC
CASSRRQGANEQYF
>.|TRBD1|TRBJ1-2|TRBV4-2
TGTGCCAGCAGCCAATACGACAGGGCGGATGGCTACACCTTC
CASSQYDRADGYTF
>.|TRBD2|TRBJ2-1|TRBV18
TGTGCCAGCTCACCAGGACTAGCGGGAGGAATGTACAATGAGCAGTTCTTC
CASSPGLAGGMYNEQFF
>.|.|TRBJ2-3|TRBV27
TGTGCCAGCAGTTACCGCGGTAGGGATACGCAGTATTTT
CASSYRGRDTQYF
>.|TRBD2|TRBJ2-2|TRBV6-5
TGTGCCAGCAGTTATCTCACTAGCGTGCATACCGGGGAGCTGTTTTTT
CASSYLTSVHTGELFF
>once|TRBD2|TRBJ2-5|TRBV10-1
TGCGCCAGCAATGGACTAGCGGCACAAGAGACCCAGTACTTC
CASNGLAAQETQYF
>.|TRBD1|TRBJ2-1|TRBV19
TGTGCCAGTAAGGTACAGGGGGCGAGAGAGCAGTTCTTC
CASKVQGAREQFF
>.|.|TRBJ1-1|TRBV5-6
TGTGCCAGCAGCTTGTTCGGGGATTGGAGTGAAGCTTTCTTT
CASSLFGDWSEAFF
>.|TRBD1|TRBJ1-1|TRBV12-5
TGTGCTAGTGGCACAGGGGGAGTAATCACTGAAGCTTTCTTT
CASGTGGVITEAFF
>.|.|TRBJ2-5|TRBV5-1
TGCGCCAGCAGCTTAGGGACATTCGTAACAAGGGGCCAAGAGACCCAGTACTTC
CASSLGTFVTRGQETQYF
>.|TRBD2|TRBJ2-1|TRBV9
TGTGCCAGCAGCGCCCCTCTAGCGGGGGGAGACAATGAGCAGTTCTTC
CASSAPLAGGDNEQFF
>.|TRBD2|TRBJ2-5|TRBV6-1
TGTGCCAGCAGTGTCGGACTAGCGGGAGAGCAAGAGACCCAGTACTTC
CASSVGLAGEQETQYF
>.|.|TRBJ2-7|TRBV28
TGTGCCAGCAGTCAAGGGGGGGCGAGCGACGAGCAGTACTTC
CASSQGGASDEQYF
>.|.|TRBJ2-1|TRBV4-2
TGTGCCAGCAGCCCGCTCGGGGGCTCCTACAATGAGCAGTTCTTC
CASSPLGGSYNEQFF
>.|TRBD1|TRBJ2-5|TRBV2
TGTGCCAGCAGTGGGACAGGGGAGACCCAGTACTTC
CASSGTGETQYF
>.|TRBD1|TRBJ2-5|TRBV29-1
TGCAGCGCCTCGACAGGGGGCGTTGAGACCCAGTACTTC
CSASTGGVETQYF
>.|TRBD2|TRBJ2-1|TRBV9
TGTGCCAGCAGCGTAGAGGGGACTAGCGGGAGGGGGCAGTTCTTC
CASSVEGTSGRGQFF
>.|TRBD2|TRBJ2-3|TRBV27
TGTGCCAGCAGTTTTTATGGTACTAGCGATTTCACAGATACGCAGTATTTT
CASSFYGTSDFTDTQYF
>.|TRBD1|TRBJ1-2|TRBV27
TGTGCCAGCAGTTTTGGGAACCCACAGGGGGCAGGCGGCTACACCTTC
CASSFGNPQGAGGYTF
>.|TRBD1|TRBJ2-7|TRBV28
TGTGCCAGCAGTTTCGCCCCCGGGACAGGGCCCAACTTCTACGAGCAGTACTTC
CASSFAPGTGPNFYEQYF
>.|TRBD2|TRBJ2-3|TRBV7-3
TGTGCCAGCTCCGGGGGGGATCCTAGCACAGATACGCAGTATTTT
CASSGGDPSTDTQYF
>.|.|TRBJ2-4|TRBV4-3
TGCGCCAGCAGCCAAGTAAGGGGCATTCAGTACTTC
CASSQVRGIQYF
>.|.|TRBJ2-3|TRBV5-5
TGTGCCAGCACTCAAACTAGCACAGATACGCAGTATTTT
CASTQTSTDTQYF
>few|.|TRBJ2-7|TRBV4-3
TGCGCCAGCAGCCAGCTTCTCCCGCGACAGGCGAGTTTCTACGAGCAGTACTTC
CASSQLLPRQASFYEQYF
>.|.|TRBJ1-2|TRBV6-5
TGTGCCAGCACTCCCGGGGGAGGGTGGAATGGCTACACCTTC
CASTPGGGWNGYTF
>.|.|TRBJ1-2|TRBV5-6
TGTGCCAGCAGCTTGCAATCCTACTCCCATAATGGCTACACCTTC
CASSLQSYSHNGYTF
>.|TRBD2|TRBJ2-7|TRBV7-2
TGTGCCAGCAGGCGGGAGGGCCTCTACGAGCAGTACTTC
CASRREGLYEQYF
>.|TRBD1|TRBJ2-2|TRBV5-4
TGTGCCAGCAGCCCCAGGGGGACGGACACCGGGGAGCTGTTTTTT
CASSPRGTDTGELFF
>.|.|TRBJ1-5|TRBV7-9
TGTGCCAGCAGCGAAGAGACAGTTTTCACCCGCGAGGCCCAGCATTTT
CASSEETVFTREAQHF
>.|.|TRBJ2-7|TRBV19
TGTGCCAGTAAAGGAGACGGATCCAAGAGTTACGAGCAGTACTTC
CASKGDGSKSYEQYF
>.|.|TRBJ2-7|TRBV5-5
TGTGCCAGCAGCGTACTAGCTTCGTACGAGCAGTACTTC
CASSVLASYEQYF
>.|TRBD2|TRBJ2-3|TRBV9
TGTGCCAGCAGCCCCCGACTAGCGGCTAGCACAGATACGCAGTATTTT
CASSPRLAASTDTQYF
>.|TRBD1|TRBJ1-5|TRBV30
TGTGCCTGGGGACAGGGGAAATATAGCAACCAGCCCCAGCATTTT
CAWGQGKYSNQPQHF
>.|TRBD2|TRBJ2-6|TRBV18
TGTGCCAGCTCACCATCTGGGACTAGCGGGACTGGGGCCAACGTCCTGACTTTC
CASSPSGTSGTGANVLTF
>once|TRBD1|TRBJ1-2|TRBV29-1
TGCAGCGTTGTGACAGGGCATGGCTACACCTTC
CSVVTGHGYTF
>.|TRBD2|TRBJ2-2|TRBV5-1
TGCGCCAGCAGCTTGGTCCCTAGCGGGAACACCGGGGAGCTGTTTTTT
CASSLVPSGNTGELFF